The next 21 T cell receptor beta chains were all read from a single sample in a study of blood T cells in healthy people across ages. The use of a sample-barcoded 5' primer and a J-beta primer mix characterized a second PCR of about 7 to 12 cycles. TCRdb redid the calling of the 5' RACE reads with MiXCR, one entry per CDR3 protein. The sample contains 800,000 to 950,000 distinct CDR3 sequences, under 35% of which appear only once. Separately, the same data were catalogued under a study of T cells of mothers and their children.

The sequenced material came from blood. The receptors come from a woman aged 40 to 50 in good health.

The J gene is TRBJ1-4, the V gene TRBV20-1, with D tentatively TRBD1 (5 bases). The CDR3 loop spans 18 amino acids. Deletions cut 6 bases from V and 3 bases from J, with 26 bases between. Germline loops: CDR1 DFQATT, CDR2 SNEGSKA (reference sequence). The CDR3 loop reads CSAQGWNSLEQANEKLFF. CDR3 coding DNA: TGCAGTGCCCAAGGTTGGAACTCCCTAGAACAGGCTAATGAAAAACTGTTTTTT.

The V and J genes are TRBV29-1 and TRBJ2-3; perhaps TRBD1 as D (5 bases). Per germline, CDR1 SQVTM and CDR2 ANQGSEA. V lost 8 bases, J lost 3 bases, and 18 bases lay in between. CDR3 size: 14 residues. The CDR3 loop is CSHDSSGFTDTQYF. In nucleotides, the CDR3 is TGCAGCCACGACAGTTCCGGGTTTACAGATACGCAGTATTTT.

This clonotype came up a few times. V usage is TRBV3-1 and J usage is TRBJ1-6; D is undetermined. The CDR3 extends over 13 amino acids. Germline lookup yields CDR1 LGHDT and CDR2 YNNKEL (reference sequence). The V end lost 1 base, the J end lost 13 bases, and 11 bases lay between the germline ends. The CDR3 reads CASSQVVRTPLHF. CDR3 coding DNA: TGTGCCAGCAGCCAAGTCGTCCGGACGCCCCTCCACTTT.

This clonotype came up a few times. The genes are TRBV10-3 and TRBJ2-3; 14 bases line up with TRBD2. The germline CDR1 and CDR2 sequences are ENHRY and SYGVKD. The V segment lost 7 bases and the J segment 5 bases; nucleotides outside the gene matches: 8. The CDR3 length is 16 residues. CDR3 coding DNA: TGTGCCATCACTAGGACTAGCGGGGGGTCGCTAGATACGCAGTATTTT. Protein: CAITRTSGGSLDTQYF.

This clonotype came up many times. J is TRBJ2-6 and V is TRBV28, with 8 bases fitting TRBD1. V shed 5 bases, J shed 1 base, and the junction held 13 bases outside the gene matches. The CDR3 spans 19 residues. Germline assignment: CDR1 MDHEN and CDR2 SYDVKM. CDR3 in DNA: TGTGCCAGCAGTCCGGCTGGCAGGGGGCGAAATTCTGGGGCCAACGTCCTGACTTTC. It yields the protein CASSPAGRGRNSGANVLTF.

This rearrangement joins TRBV6-1 to TRBJ2-5; 8 nucleotides line up with TRBD1. The CDR3 loop spans 15 amino acids. The ends lost 8 bases at V and 12 bases at J; junction bases unmatched: 20. Germline values: CDR1 MNHNS, CDR2 SASEGT. CDR3 sequence (DNA): TGTGCCAGCCTGGACGGACAGGGACCCCCCTACGAAGAGTACTTC. This encodes CASLDGQGPPYEEYF.

This clonotype was seen a few times. V usage is TRBV7-9 and J usage is TRBJ1-2; D may be TRBD1 (5 bases). V gave up 5 bases and J gave up 5 bases, with 15 bases separating them. The CDR3 runs 14 residues. Germline V CDR1 and CDR2: SEHNR, FQNEAQ (reference sequence). CDR3 amino acids: CASSLRQSQYGYTF. For the CDR3, the DNA is TGTGCCAGCAGCCTAAGACAGTCACAGTATGGCTACACCTTC.

The sample holds a few counts of this clonotype. This chain links TRBV20-1 with TRBJ1-1, with a possible D match to TRBD1 (5 bases). The germline V and J ends were trimmed by 0 bases and 6 bases, with 11 bases remaining between them. Germline CDR1 is DFQATT and CDR2 is SNEGSKA (reference sequence). CDR3 length: 13 amino acids. CDR3 bases: TGCAGTGCTAGAGAAGGGGATTATGCTGAAGCTTTCTTT. Its protein is CSAREGDYAEAFF.

This clonotype showed up many times. This may arise from a read error, as a much more abundant clone is one base away. This sequence joins TRBV28 and TRBJ2-7; 8 bases line up with TRBD2. The V segment lost 5 bases and the J segment 5 bases; nucleotides outside the gene matches: 14. CDR1 is MDHEN, CDR2 SYDVKM, per germline. This CDR3 region has 16 residues. CDR3 in amino acids: CASSLPQRAGGHEQYF. The CDR3 DNA reads as TGTGCCAGCAGTCTACCCCAGAGGGCGGGAGGACACGAGCAGTACTTC.

This clonotype was seen at least ten times. The V call is TRBV7-9, the J call TRBJ2-3, with 11 nucleotides matching TRBD1. The V and J ends lost 4 bases and 14 bases, in that order; junction bases with no gene match: 11. This CDR3 contains 14 residues. Germline CDR1 reads SEHNR; CDR2 reads FQNEAQ (reference sequence). The CDR3 reads CASSSEGQGAGRYF. The CDR3 coding sequence is TGTGCCAGCAGCTCCGAAGGACAGGGGGCAGGGAGGTATTTT.

The V call is TRBV28, the J call TRBJ1-1; D remains unclear. Germline assignment: CDR1 MDHEN and CDR2 SYDVKM. V was pared by 3 bases and J by 1 base, with 9 bases between. The CDR3 extends over 14 amino acids. In DNA form, the CDR3 reads TGTGCCAGCAGTTTGGGCAGCCGGAACACTGAAGCTTTCTTT. Protein: CASSLGSRNTEAFF.

V gene TRBV20-1 combines with J gene TRBJ2-1; D might be TRBD2 (6 bases). This CDR3 comprises 13 residues. CDR1 is DFQATT, CDR2 SNEGSKA, per germline (reference sequence). V lost 4 bases to trimming and J lost 1 base, with 8 bases between them. The CDR3 nucleotides read TGCAGTGCTATAGCGGTATCCTACAATGAGCAGTTCTTC. Protein: CSAIAVSYNEQFF.

In its sample, this clonotype was seen a few times. The chain couples TRBV3-1 to TRBJ2-7, with 10 bases lining up with TRBD2. The CDR3 contains 15 residues. Germline lookup yields CDR1 LGHDT and CDR2 YNNKEL (reference sequence). The ends lost 0 bases at V and 3 bases at J; junction bases unmatched: 2. The DNA of the CDR3 is TGTGCCAGCAGCCAAGATGTAGCGGGGGGCTACGAGCAGTACTTC. As protein: CASSQDVAGGYEQYF.

The gene calls are TRBV7-2 and TRBJ2-1; 7 bases line up with TRBD2. The CDR3 runs 15 residues. In germline, CDR1 is SGHTA, CDR2 FQGNSA. J lost 5 bases, V lost 1 base, and 5 bases had no gene match. CDR3 in amino acids: CASSLELAANNEQFF. CDR3 coding DNA: TGTGCCAGCAGCTTAGAGCTAGCGGCTAACAATGAGCAGTTCTTC.

This chain connects TRBV11-2 to TRBJ1-5; D is undetermined. Trimming stripped 5 bases from V and 0 bases from J, with 11 bases between. Germline V CDR1 and CDR2: SGHAT, FQNNGV. CDR3 length: 15 residues. In DNA form, the CDR3 reads TGTGCCAGCAGCCTAGCCCCCCTTAGCAATCAGCCCCAGCATTTT. Translation gives CASSLAPLSNQPQHF. The whole variable domain, filled in from reference TRBV11-2 and TRBJ1-5, reads EAGVAQSPRYKIIEKRQSVAFWCNPISGHATLYWYQQILGQGPKLLIQFQNNGVVDDSQLPKDRFSAERLKGVDSTLKIQPAKLEDSAVYLCASSLAPLSNQPQHFGDGTRLSIL.

A remark on this clonotype: One base away lies a much larger clone, so this may be a sequencing read error. The chain combines TRBV27 with TRBJ2-7; no firm D call. The CDR3 length is 13 residues. Germline CDR1 MNHEY, CDR2 SMNVEV (reference sequence). V shed 6 bases and J shed 3 bases, with 12 bases lying between them. CDR3 sequence reads: CASRLTADYEQYF. CDR3 nucleotide sequence: TGTGCCAGCAGGTTAACGGCAGACTACGAGCAGTACTTC.

A remark on this clonotype: A much larger clone sits a single nucleotide away, making a read error possible. This rearrangement joins TRBV20-1 to TRBJ1-2; D gene ambiguous. Germline CDR1 DFQATT, CDR2 SNEGSKA (reference sequence). CDR3 length: 10 residues. Deletions cut 2 bases from V and 6 bases from J, with 4 bases between. The CDR3 loop is CSARSNGYTF. DNA for the CDR3: TGCAGTGCTAGAAGCAATGGCTACACCTTC.

This clonotype was seen a handful of times. CDR3 sequence reads: CASSVNRVNQPQHF. CDR3 in DNA: TGTGCCAGCAGTGTTAACAGGGTCAATCAGCCCCAGCATTTT. The rearrangement links TRBV2 to TRBJ1-5; D possibly corresponds to TRBD1 (6 bases). From germline, CDR1 is SNHLY and CDR2 FYNNEI. V lost 4 bases and J 3 bases, leaving 10 bases between the germline ends. The CDR3 sequence is 14 residues long.

This clonotype was seen a single time. The chain employs TRBV19 and TRBJ2-7; D is perhaps TRBD1 (6 bases). V shed 2 bases and J shed 0 bases, with 11 bases lying between them. CDR1 is LNHDA and CDR2 is SQIVND in the germline V gene (reference sequence). The CDR3 covers 15 residues. As DNA, the CDR3 is TGTGCCAGTAGTATATCTGGACAGAGCTCCTACGAGCAGTACTTC. This encodes CASSISGQSSYEQYF.

Ten or more counts support this clonotype. This chain uses TRBV5-5 with TRBJ1-1; tentatively, D is TRBD1 (6 bases). This CDR3 region has 15 residues. The V gene lost 0 bases and the J gene lost 7 bases, with 16 bases spanning the gap. From germline, CDR1 is SGHKS and CDR2 YYEKEE (reference sequence). CDR3 protein: CASSLVSDLQGEAFF. As DNA, the CDR3 is TGTGCCAGCAGCTTGGTGTCCGATCTACAGGGTGAAGCTTTCTTT.

This clonotype has a handful of counts. The V gene is TRBV7-9, the J gene TRBJ2-1; no definite D call. There are 14 residues in the CDR3. The germline V and J ends were trimmed by 1 base and 7 bases, with 11 bases remaining between them. CDR1 and CDR2 from the germline V gene are SEHNR and FQNEAQ (reference sequence). The CDR3 DNA is TGTGCCAGCAGCTTAGTGATGTCAGCGAATGAGCAGTTCTTC. As protein: CASSLVMSANEQFF.